This passage covers 14 T cell receptor beta chains from one sample sequenced in a study of beta chain features in type 1 diabetes. Reverse transcription of all isolated RNA meant that expressed TCRB transcripts were sequenced. Clones were read by immunoSEQ multiplex PCR, and TCRdb kept only the in-frame ones, dropping some. The data contain around 500,000 clones, roughly 10% of them singletons. The sample consisted of naive CD4+ T cells from blood. These TCRs come from a woman between 18 and 29 years old in good health.

V gene TRBV18 combines with J gene TRBJ2-1; 14 bases fit TRBD2. V trimming: 6 bases; J trimming: 9 bases; junction bases outside the gene matches: 10. From germline, CDR1 is KGHSH and CDR2 LQKENI. CDR3 size: 16 residues. The CDR3 region has the DNA TGTGCCAGCTCCATTTCTGGACTAGCGGGAGGCACTGAGCAGTTCTTC. It codes for CASSISGLAGGTEQFF.

V is TRBV5-5 and J is TRBJ2-1; no clear D gene. The CDR3 sequence is 10 residues long. V lost 4 bases and J lost 9, with 5 bases in between. In germline, CDR1 is SGHKS, CDR2 YYEKEE (reference sequence). The DNA for the CDR3 is TGTGCCAGCAGCGCAAGTGAGCAGTTCTTC. Encoded protein: CASSASEQFF.

This chain joins TRBV15 and TRBJ2-7, with 8 bases matching TRBD2. V dropped 0 bases and J dropped 1; count of bases not matched to a gene: 8. CDR1 LNHNV and CDR2 YYDKDF come from the germline V gene (reference sequence). The CDR3 contains 17 residues. CDR3 sequence: CATSRDKGTSLSYEQYF. CDR3 coding DNA: TGTGCCACCAGCAGAGATAAAGGGACTAGTCTGTCCTACGAGCAGTACTTC.

The table lists this clone with a few counts. The V and J genes are TRBV9 and TRBJ1-6; D might be TRBD1 (5 bases). Germline loops: CDR1 SGDLS, CDR2 YYNGEE. Trimming stripped 1 base from V and 11 bases from J, with 22 bases between. The CDR3 is 17 amino acids. The CDR3 DNA is TGTGCCAGCAGCGTATCTGGCGGGATCGGGGCCGCCGCACCCCTCCACTTT. Translation: CASSVSGGIGAAAPLHF.

On this clone itself: Other nucleotide sequences in the sample specify the same CDR3. The chain is built from TRBV20-1 and TRBJ1-4, with no clear D. The CDR3 is 11 residues long. The V end was cut by 3 bases, the J end by 7 bases, with 6 bases between. The germline V gene has CDR1 DFQATT and CDR2 SNEGSKA (reference sequence). As DNA, the CDR3 is TGCAGTGCTAGGTTGGGTGAAAAACTGTTTTTT. Its translation is CSARLGEKLFF.

J is TRBJ1-1 and V is TRBV30; no definite D call. Germline lookup yields CDR1 GTSNPN and CDR2 SVGIG (reference sequence). CDR3 length: 11 residues. Trimming cost V 2 bases and J 4 bases, with 5 bases left between them. Here the CDR3 reads CAWSLGTEAFF. The DNA for the CDR3 is TGTGCCTGGAGTCTGGGCACTGAAGCTTTCTTT.

This clone was recorded a few times. The chain employs TRBV5-1 and TRBJ2-1; 8 nucleotides agree with TRBD1. After removal of 4 bases from V and 0 bases from J, the junction contained 9 bases not matched to a gene. CDR1 is SGHRS and CDR2 is YFSETQ in the germline V gene. This CDR3 has 17 amino acids. The CDR3 DNA is TGCGCCAGCAGCCGGGACAGGCCCTTAGGCTCCTACAATGAGCAGTTCTTC. Its translation is CASSRDRPLGSYNEQFF.

This clone has a handful of counts. V usage is TRBV10-3 and J usage is TRBJ1-2; 7 positions agree with TRBD1. V was clipped by 10 bases and J by 4 bases; unmatched bases: 12. CDR3 length: 14 amino acids. CDR1 is ENHRY, CDR2 SYGVKD, per germline. CDR3 nucleotides: TGTGCCACCCGCGAGGGGGCTGGGTCCTATGGCTACACCTTC. This codes for CATREGAGSYGYTF.

This chain links TRBV29-1 with TRBJ1-1, with TRBD1 matching over 10 bases. CDR3 size: 16 residues. J was trimmed by 5 bases and V by 0 bases; bases with no gene match: 9. Germline-derived CDR1 and CDR2 are SQVTM and ANQGSEA. The CDR3 DNA follows: TGCAGCGTTGAAGAATTCCCGACAGGGGGCCGAACTGAAGCTTTCTTT. Translated: CSVEEFPTGGRTEAFF.

The chain has TRBV7-2 and TRBJ2-2; D gene ambiguous. Germline V lookup: CDR1 SGHTA, CDR2 FQGNSA. V lost 5 bases and J 5 bases, leaving 18 bases between the germline ends. CDR3 length: 16 residues. The CDR3 reads CASSVFGGLLTGELFF. The CDR3 nucleotides are TGTGCCAGCAGCGTATTTGGCGGCCTTCTGACCGGGGAGCTGTTTTTT.

CDR3 nucleotide sequence: TGTGCCAGCAGCTTAGCGGGGGTAGGGAACTATGGCTACACCTTC. It codes for CASSLAGVGNYGYTF. The chain uses TRBV7-9 and TRBJ1-2; TRBD1 might be the D (5 bases). This CDR3 has 15 amino acids. Germline lookup yields CDR1 SEHNR and CDR2 FQNEAQ (reference sequence). Between the trimmed V and J ends, which lost 0 bases and 2 bases, there was a span of 10 bases.

Only a few counts were recorded for this clone. The chain links TRBV28 to TRBJ1-1; D gene uncertain. V lost 2 bases, J lost 6 bases, and 13 bases lay in between. This CDR3 is 14 amino acids long. Looked up from germline, CDR1 is MDHEN and CDR2 is SYDVKM. The CDR3 coding sequence is TGTGCCAGCAGTTTAGGGGTTGGGGTCCCTGAAGCTTTCTTT. Amino acids: CASSLGVGVPEAFF.

The V call is TRBV30, the J call TRBJ1-2; 9 bases are a match to TRBD1. The CDR3 covers 14 residues. V was clipped by 1 base and J by 2 bases; unmatched bases: 2. Germline V gene lookup returns CDR1 GTSNPN and CDR2 SVGIG (reference sequence). CDR3 DNA: TGTGCCTGGAGTGCAGACAGGGGGAACTATGGCTACACCTTC. This gives the protein CAWSADRGNYGYTF.

The table lists this clone with a few counts. Within the sample, other DNA sequences also encode this same CDR3. The genes are TRBV4-2 and TRBJ1-2, with D possibly matching TRBD1 (6 bases). This CDR3 has 13 residues. V was trimmed by 0 bases and J by 9 bases, leaving 11 bases between them. In germline, CDR1 is LGHNA, CDR2 YNFKEQ. CDR3 nucleotides: TGTGCCAGCAGCCAAGATCTGGGGGCGCGCTACACCTTC. Amino acid sequence: CASSQDLGARYTF.